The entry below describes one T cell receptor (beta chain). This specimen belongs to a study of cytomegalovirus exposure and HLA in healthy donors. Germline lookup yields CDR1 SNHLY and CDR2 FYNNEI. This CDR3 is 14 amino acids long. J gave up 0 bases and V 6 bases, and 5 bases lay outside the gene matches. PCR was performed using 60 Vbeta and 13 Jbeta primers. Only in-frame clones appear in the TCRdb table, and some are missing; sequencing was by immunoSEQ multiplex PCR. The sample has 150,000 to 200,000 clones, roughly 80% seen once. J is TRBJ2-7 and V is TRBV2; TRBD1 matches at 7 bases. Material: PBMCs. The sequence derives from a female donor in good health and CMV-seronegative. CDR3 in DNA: TGTGCCAGCAGACTGACAGGGAGCTCCTACGAGCAGTACTTC. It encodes CASRLTGSSYEQYF.